Presented here are 18 T cell receptor beta chains from one specimen sequenced in a study of T cells after yellow fever vaccination. TCRdb re-called the 5' RACE reads through MiXCR, storing one row per CDR3 protein. The sample consists of hundreds of thousands of distinct CDR3 sequences, roughly 6.2% of them appearing once. The sequencing here drew on PBMCs, taken 5 days after the yellow fever booster vaccination. The receptors originated from a man aged 30-40 years who received the YFV17D yellow fever vaccine.

This clonotype has a count of ten or more. The chain has TRBV29-1 and TRBJ1-1, with D maybe TRBD1 (5 bases). The germline V and J ends were trimmed by 8 bases and 4 bases, with 14 bases remaining between them. Germline loops: CDR1 SQVTM, CDR2 ANQGSEA. There are 12 residues in the CDR3. CDR3 amino acids: CSPQRGGTEAFF. The CDR3 DNA reads TGCAGCCCTCAGAGGGGAGGCACTGAAGCTTTCTTT.

The V gene is TRBV20-1, the J gene TRBJ2-3; D remains unclear. V gave up 5 bases and J gave up 5 bases, with 8 bases separating them. CDR3 size: 11 residues. Germline values: CDR1 DFQATT, CDR2 SNEGSKA (reference sequence). The DNA of the CDR3 is TGCAGTGCTGGCCCGAGAGATACGCAGTATTTT. Protein sequence: CSAGPRDTQYF.

This clonotype appeared many times. The chain carries TRBV14 and TRBJ2-7, with a tentative D call TRBD2 (5 bases). The CDR3 runs 14 residues. CDR1 is SGHDN and CDR2 is FVKESK in the germline V gene. Trimming shortened V by 4 bases and J by 3 bases, and 13 bases separated the two germline ends. The CDR3 coding sequence is TGTGCCAGCAGCCGACTACCCGAGGACTACGAGCAGTACTTC. It yields the protein CASSRLPEDYEQYF.

This clonotype came up a few times. The chain is built from TRBV3-1 and TRBJ2-2, with D tentatively TRBD2 (5 bases). The CDR3 contains 11 residues. The V end lost 7 bases, the J end lost 6 bases, and 6 bases lay between the germline ends. Germline CDR1 reads LGHDT; CDR2 reads YNNKEL (reference sequence). CDR3 amino acids: CASTGAGELFF. DNA for the CDR3: TGTGCCAGCACCGGGGCCGGGGAGCTGTTTTTT.

This chain uses TRBV4-3 with TRBJ2-5; 13 bases are a match to TRBD2. V trimming: 0 bases; J trimming: 5 bases; junction bases outside the gene matches: 12. The CDR3 sequence is 19 residues long. Germline assignment: CDR1 LGHNA and CDR2 YSLEER. CDR3 in DNA: TGCGCCAGCAGCCAAGATAGAGGGACTAGCGGGATTCGGAAGGAGACCCAGTACTTC. Translating it yields CASSQDRGTSGIRKETQYF.

This chain links TRBV5-1 with TRBJ2-1; D not certain. This CDR3 contains 13 residues. Germline CDR1 reads SGHRS; CDR2 reads YFSETQ. The V end was cut by 4 bases, the J end by 13 bases, with 18 bases between. CDR3 sequence (DNA): TGCGCCAGCAGCCAGGACCGGTCGGATCGCCAGTTCTTC. Its translation: CASSQDRSDRQFF.

This clonotype came up many times. The chain has TRBV6-2 or TRBV6-3 and TRBJ2-5; D is unresolved. CDR3 size: 14 residues. Germline CDR1 reads MNHEY; CDR2 reads SVGEGT. V lost 5 bases, J lost 0 bases, and 10 bases lay in between. CDR3 amino acids: CASSLDGYQETQYF. CDR3 sequence (DNA): TGTGCCAGCAGTCTTGACGGATACCAAGAGACCCAGTACTTC.

This clonotype was found a few times. The chain links TRBV18 to TRBJ2-2, with 10 bases matching TRBD1. Germline-derived CDR1 and CDR2 are KGHSH and LQKENI. Losses at the gene ends were 0 bases for V and 6 bases for J; bases not matched to a gene: 10. The CDR3 contains 18 residues. CDR3 loop: CASSPPNVPGQGPGELFF. The CDR3 coding sequence is TGTGCCAGCTCACCACCGAATGTCCCGGGACAGGGGCCCGGGGAGCTGTTTTTT.

This clonotype was observed a handful of times. The gene calls are TRBV10-3 and TRBJ2-1; 7 bases are shared with TRBD1. The CDR3 has 16 residues. The J segment lost 5 bases and the V segment lost 4 bases, leaving 11 bases of the junction unmatched. Germline V gene data show CDR1 as ENHRY and CDR2 as SYGVKD. CDR3 in DNA: TGTGCCATCAGTGGGCGGACAGGTCCACCTCACAATGAGCAGTTCTTC. Its translation: CAISGRTGPPHNEQFF.

V gene TRBV19 combines with J gene TRBJ1-1, with D hard to call. Trimming stripped 8 bases from V and 5 bases from J, with 21 bases between. This CDR3 is built from 15 residues. Germline V CDR1 and CDR2: LNHDA, SQIVND (reference sequence). The CDR3 nucleotides read TGTGCCAGTTCGGTTATCGGGTATGAGAGGACTGAAGCTTTCTTT. This gives the protein CASSVIGYERTEAFF.

A few counts support this clonotype. The rearrangement joins TRBV5-1 to TRBJ2-1, with D hard to call. Germline V gene data show CDR1 as SGHRS and CDR2 as YFSETQ. V dropped 4 bases and J dropped 1 base, with 9 bases sitting between them. CDR3 length: 14 residues. As DNA, the CDR3 is TGCGCCAGCAGCCAGCGCGCGTCCTACAATGAGCAGTTCTTC. Translating it yields CASSQRASYNEQFF. The full variable domain, with the rest looked up from reference TRBV5-1 and TRBJ2-1, is KAGVTQTPRYLIKTRGQQVTLSCSPISGHRSVSWYQQTPGQGLQFLFEYFSETQRNKGNFPGRFSGRQFSNSRSEMNVSTLELGDSALYLCASSQRASYNEQFFGPGTRLTVL.

This clonotype was recorded many times. The genes are TRBV18 and TRBJ1-1; 8 bases fit TRBD1. Germline V lookup: CDR1 KGHSH, CDR2 LQKENI. V trimming: 3 bases; J trimming: 4 bases; junction bases outside the gene matches: 1. The CDR3 sequence is 13 residues long. The CDR3 loop reads CASSPGQGTEAFF. CDR3 sequence (DNA): TGTGCCAGCTCACCCGGACAGGGCACTGAAGCTTTCTTT.

The table lists this clonotype with a few counts. The chain combines TRBV20-1 with TRBJ1-2; D call uncertain. Trimming pared 4 bases from V and 0 bases from J, leaving 9 bases between. The CDR3 totals 13 residues. Germline assignment: CDR1 DFQATT and CDR2 SNEGSKA (reference sequence). CDR3 coding DNA: TGCAGTGCTAATCTTCCTTCTAACTATGGCTACACCTTC. It codes for CSANLPSNYGYTF.

This clonotype was found a few times. The chain links TRBV29-1 to TRBJ2-5; D uncertain. Germline CDR1 SQVTM, CDR2 ANQGSEA. The V end lost 4 bases, the J end lost 2 bases, and 11 bases lay between the germline ends. The CDR3 contains 13 residues. CDR3 protein: CSVGADRQETQYF. Here the CDR3 DNA reads TGCAGCGTTGGGGCGGATCGTCAAGAGACCCAGTACTTC. Using reference TRBV29-1 and TRBJ2-5 for the parts outside the CDR3, the full variable domain is SAVISQKPSRDICQRGTSLTIQCQVDSQVTMMFWYRQQPGQSLTLIATANQGSEATYESGFVIDKFPISRPNLTFSTLTVSNMSPEDSSIYLCSVGADRQETQYFGPGTRLLVL.

This clonotype was detected only a few times. The chain uses TRBV19 and TRBJ2-3; D possibly corresponds to TRBD2 (6 bases). The CDR3 covers 15 residues. The V and J ends lost 6 bases and 1 base respectively, with 14 bases between them. CDR1 and CDR2 (germline): LNHDA, SQIVND (reference sequence). The CDR3 DNA follows: TGTGCCAGTAGCAGTAGCGGATCGCGCACAGATACGCAGTATTTT. It is translated as CASSSSGSRTDTQYF.

The chain combines TRBV5-1 with TRBJ2-6; D might be TRBD1 (5 bases). From germline, CDR1 is SGHRS and CDR2 YFSETQ. Trimming pared 5 bases from V and 1 base from J, leaving 7 bases between. CDR3 length: 14 residues. The CDR3 reads CASRTGSGANVLTF. The CDR3 coding sequence is TGCGCCAGCAGAACAGGATCTGGGGCCAACGTCCTGACTTTC.

The chain has TRBV6-2 or TRBV6-3 and TRBJ2-7; tentative D call: TRBD1 (6 bases). Germline-derived CDR1 and CDR2 are MNHEY and SVGEGT. V dropped 2 bases and J dropped 4 bases, with 12 bases sitting between them. The CDR3 is made up of 14 amino acids. CDR3 bases: TGTGCCAGCAGTTACGGGACACACAAATACGAGCAGTACTTC. This gives the protein CASSYGTHKYEQYF.

This clonotype occurred a few times. The V call is TRBV20-1, the J call TRBJ1-1, with unresolved D. V was clipped by 0 bases and J by 1 base, with 9 bases between them. CDR3 length: 14 residues. Germline V gives CDR1 DFQATT, CDR2 SNEGSKA (reference sequence). Written as DNA, the CDR3 is TGCAGTGCTAGAGATGGGAGGGAGAACACTGAAGCTTTCTTT. Its protein is CSARDGRENTEAFF.